This T cell receptor beta chain is from a study of T-cell reconstitution after alpha-beta-depleted transplantation in children. Study results and limitations: In patients about two months after transplant, alpha-beta T cells reportedly arose from several hundred expanded graft clones. Surviving recipient T cells and thymic progenitors produced the high day-60 TCRbeta diversity seen in some patients. It was newly produced T cells that mostly accounted for T-cell counts and diversity one year after transplant.

Using unique molecular identifiers, the investigators prepared the TCRbeta library. In TCRdb, the PCR reads were re-called with MiXCR into one record per CDR3 protein. The data hold about 500,000 distinct CDR3 sequences, with roughly 11% observed a single time. This clonotype has only a few counts. Antigen unknown. CDR1 is SEHNR, CDR2 FQNEAQ, per germline (reference sequence). The CDR3 contains 15 residues. V was pared by 2 bases and J by 2 bases, with 4 bases of the junction left unmatched. The starting material was PBMCs, mostly from graft donor cells, obtained 180 days after TCRalphabeta/CD19-depleted stem cell transplant. The clonotype comes from a female patient between 2 and 15 years old who had a stem cell transplant for aplastic anemia, so the T cells may come from the graft donor. The chain joins TRBV7-9 to TRBJ2-7, with 9 bases lining up with TRBD1. CDR3 residues: CASSLNYRGPYEQYF. As DNA, the CDR3 is TGTGCCAGCAGCTTAAATTACAGGGGGCCCTACGAGCAGTACTTC.